This T cell receptor (beta chain) is from a study of T cell responses to AZD1222 COVID-19 vaccine. Profiled with immunoSEQ multiplex PCR; TCRdb holds only in-frame clones, not every one. This table has 140,000 to 150,000 clones, roughly 80% appearing once. Germline trimming cut 6 bases from V and 2 bases from J; bases unmatched to any gene: 6. Per germline, CDR1 MDHEN and CDR2 SYDVKM. The CDR3 spans 14 residues. Many counts were recorded for this clone. The TCR sequence derives from an adult in good health. The sequenced sample was peripheral blood, obtained on day 0 of MenACWY control vaccination. This sequence joins TRBV28 and TRBJ1-1; 7 bases line up with TRBD1. The chain's CDR3 is CASREGGFNTEAFF. The CDR3 nucleotides are TGTGCCAGCAGGGAAGGGGGCTTTAACACTGAAGCTTTCTTT.